The 20 T cell receptor beta chains below come from one sample, sequenced in a study of patients and donors after allogeneic stem cell transplantation (dated by TCRdb to the early 2020s). Library generation was performed with RT-PCR. Sequencing took place on a NextSeq 550. TCRdb redid the processing of the public reads, applying fastp at Q25 and MiXCR, and retained in-frame beta chains. Merged by CDR3 protein, the rows form single entries marked with the most common genes and DNA. This sample holds 30,000 to 40,000 distinct CDR3 sequences; roughly 38% were observed only once. The ten largest account for approximately 82% of the sample. The sample comprised blood, either unsorted or a sorted T cell fraction (not recorded which). Every receptor here comes from a human donor who was either an allogeneic HSCT recipient or a stem cell or donor lymphocyte infusion donor (not recorded which). It is not recorded whose cells these are; they may come from a transplant donor.

V is TRBV4-1 and J is TRBJ2-3; D may be TRBD1 (6 bases). The V gene lost 0 bases and the J gene lost 1 base, with 14 bases spanning the gap. The germline V gene encodes CDR1 MGHRA and CDR2 YSYEKL. CDR3 length: 17 amino acids. The CDR3 reads CASSQDFWGRGTDTQYF. In DNA, the CDR3 is TGCGCCAGCAGCCAAGATTTTTGGGGGCGGGGCACAGATACGCAGTATTTT.

Only a few counts were recorded for this clonotype. The chain links TRBV7-9 to TRBJ1-4; D might be TRBD1 (5 bases). This CDR3 has 15 residues. Per the germline V gene, CDR1 is SEHNR and CDR2 is FQNEAQ (reference sequence). V was trimmed by 5 bases and J by 6 bases, leaving 16 bases between them. The CDR3 loop reads CASSRPGQGDEKLFF. CDR3 in DNA: TGTGCCAGCAGCCGCCCGGGGCAGGGAGATGAAAAACTGTTTTTT.

On this clonotype itself: Germline is not matched at one junction end, which may reflect a read error. The rearrangement joins TRBV29-1 to TRBJ1-2, with a tentative D call TRBD1 (5 bases). This CDR3 spans 11 amino acids. CDR1 is SQVTM and CDR2 is ANQGSEA in the germline V gene. CDR3: CSLDSNYGYTF. The CDR3, as DNA: TGCAGCCTTGACAGTAACTATGGCTACACCTTC.

The chain is built from TRBV7-2 and TRBJ2-5, with 11 bases that match TRBD2. Per germline, CDR1 SGHTA and CDR2 FQGNSA. The CDR3 contains 17 residues. V trimming: 5 bases; J trimming: 1 base; junction bases outside the gene matches: 9. For the CDR3, the DNA is TGTGCCAGCAGCCAGAGCGCTAGCGGGAGGACCCAAGAGACCCAGTACTTC. It yields the protein CASSQSASGRTQETQYF.

V usage is TRBV15 and J usage is TRBJ1-1; D gene uncertain. V lost 4 bases and J 9 bases, leaving 12 bases between the germline ends. CDR1 is LNHNV, CDR2 YYDKDF, per germline (reference sequence). The CDR3 is 12 residues long. DNA for the CDR3: TGTGCCACCAGCATACTACGCGGGAAAGCTTTCTTT. It specifies CATSILRGKAFF.

The CDR3 region is CSVVSGGNQPQHF. The CDR3 DNA reads as TGCAGCGTTGTTTCAGGGGGCAATCAGCCCCAGCATTTT. The chain has TRBV29-1 and TRBJ1-5; perhaps TRBD1 as D (6 bases). Trimming removed 4 bases at V and 2 bases at J, with 9 bases between. CDR1 is SQVTM, CDR2 ANQGSEA, per germline. CDR3 length equals 13 residues.

The CDR3 nucleotides are TGTGCCAGCAGTCACAGACAGTTTAGCACCGGGGAGCTGTTTTTT. Translating it yields CASSHRQFSTGELFF. This sequence joins TRBV12-3 or TRBV12-4 and TRBJ2-2, with D maybe TRBD1 (5 bases). The CDR3 length is 15 residues. V was clipped by 5 bases and J by 4 bases, with 14 bases between them.

This clonotype was seen ten or more times. V gene TRBV12-3 or TRBV12-4 combines with J gene TRBJ1-1; D not certain. Deletions cut 5 bases from V and 5 bases from J, with 9 bases between. The CDR3 contains 12 residues. The CDR3 coding sequence is TGTGCCAGCAGTGTGGGTGAGACTGAAGCTTTCTTT. Amino acids: CASSVGETEAFF.

This clonotype was seen a few times. This chain uses TRBV29-1 with TRBJ1-5; TRBD1 aligns across 7 bases. The ends lost 4 bases at V and 6 bases at J; junction bases unmatched: 6. Germline assignment: CDR1 SQVTM and CDR2 ANQGSEA. CDR3 length: 13 amino acids. The chain's CDR3 is CSVGGGRGQPQHF. CDR3 nucleotide sequence: TGCAGCGTTGGAGGGGGCAGGGGTCAGCCCCAGCATTTT.

V and J are TRBV7-2 and TRBJ2-1; no clear D. The CDR3 has 13 amino acids. Trimming removed 6 bases at V and 6 bases at J, with 12 bases between. Germline CDR1 SGHTA, CDR2 FQGNSA. Written as DNA, the CDR3 is TGTGCCAGCAGGACCACGGGCAGCAATGAGCAGTTCTTC. It translates to CASRTTGSNEQFF.

The chain carries TRBV7-2 and TRBJ1-5; D unclear. Germline V gives CDR1 SGHTA, CDR2 FQGNSA. Between the trimmed V and J ends, which lost 1 base and 5 bases, there was a span of 12 bases. CDR3 length equals 15 residues. The CDR3: CASSLVAKRDQPQHF. CDR3 nucleotide sequence: TGTGCCAGCAGCTTAGTCGCCAAGAGAGATCAGCCCCAGCATTTT.

There are a few counts of this clonotype. This chain links TRBV20-1 with TRBJ2-2; perhaps TRBD2 as D (5 bases). CDR1 and CDR2 (germline): DFQATT, SNEGSKA (reference sequence). V lost 2 bases, J lost 6 bases, and 10 bases lay in between. CDR3 size: 13 residues. CDR3 DNA: TGCAGTGCTAGAACTAGTAGCCCCGGGGAGCTGTTTTTT. Residues: CSARTSSPGELFF.

This clonotype was seen more than once but under ten times. This sequence joins TRBV15 and TRBJ1-1; 7 bases match TRBD1. The junction had 3 bases not matched to a gene; V was cut back by 1 base and J by 1 base. Germline CDR1 reads LNHNV; CDR2 reads YYDKDF (reference sequence). The CDR3 is made up of 15 amino acids. The CDR3 sequence is CATSRGGQTNTEAFF. CDR3 DNA: TGTGCCACCAGCAGAGGGGGACAGACGAACACTGAAGCTTTCTTT.

The gene calls are TRBV13 and TRBJ1-2, with D tentatively TRBD1 (6 bases). The germline V gene encodes CDR1 PRHDT and CDR2 FYEKMQ (reference sequence). Trimming removed 5 bases from V and 8 bases from J, with 18 bases in between. The CDR3 runs 14 residues. This chain's CDR3 is CASSRYMRQDGYTF. As DNA, the CDR3 is TGTGCCAGCAGCCGTTACATGAGACAGGACGGCTACACCTTC.

The rearrangement uses TRBV15 and TRBJ2-3; TRBD2 is a possible D gene (5 bases). This CDR3 has 15 amino acids. V was trimmed by 2 bases and J by 5 bases, leaving 14 bases between them. CDR1 is LNHNV and CDR2 is YYDKDF in the germline V gene (reference sequence). CDR3 region: CATSRTGLAQDTQYF. Here the CDR3 DNA reads TGTGCCACCAGCAGAACGGGGTTAGCCCAAGATACGCAGTATTTT.

This clonotype was seen more than once but under ten times. The V and J genes are TRBV2 and TRBJ1-2; unclear D gene. Germline V gene data show CDR1 as SNHLY and CDR2 as FYNNEI. The V end was cut by 2 bases, the J end by 1 base, with 5 bases between. This CDR3 region has 13 residues. The CDR3 coding sequence is TGTGCCAGCAGTGAATCCGATAACTATGGCTACACCTTC. This sequence encodes CASSESDNYGYTF.

This clonotype was counted once. V usage is TRBV4-2 and J usage is TRBJ1-5; 9 bases are shared with TRBD1. Germline V gene sequence: CDR1 LGHNA, CDR2 YNFKEQ. The CDR3 totals 15 residues. V lost 0 bases and J lost 7; bases outside the gene matches: 4. As DNA, the CDR3 is TGTGCCAGCAGCCAAGATTACAGGGGGCTACAGCCCCAGCATTTT. It is translated as CASSQDYRGLQPQHF.

This clonotype has a handful of counts. This chain's CDR3 is CASSSHTGFMGGTEAFF. The DNA for the CDR3 is TGTGCCAGCAGCTCCCACACAGGTTTTATGGGCGGCACTGAAGCTTTCTTT. The J gene is TRBJ1-1, the V gene TRBV7-2, with a possible D match to TRBD1 (5 bases). This CDR3 comprises 17 residues. Germline CDR1 and CDR2: SGHTA and FQGNSA. Trimming removed 4 bases at V and 4 bases at J, with 22 bases between.

The chain uses TRBV10-3 and TRBJ1-4; the D is unclear. V dropped 2 bases and J dropped 6 bases, with 16 bases sitting between them. The CDR3 contains 16 residues. CDR1 is ENHRY, CDR2 SYGVKD, per germline. The CDR3 region is CAISEEGGSVYEKLFF. DNA for the CDR3: TGTGCCATCAGTGAGGAAGGTGGGAGTGTTTATGAAAAACTGTTTTTT.

V and J are TRBV5-1 and TRBJ2-2; D remains unclear. Germline assignment: CDR1 SGHRS and CDR2 YFSETQ. The V end lost 1 base, the J end lost 5 bases, and 6 bases lay between the germline ends. The CDR3 spans 13 residues. CDR3 residues: CASSLMGTGELFF. The CDR3 region has the DNA TGCGCCAGCAGCTTGATGGGAACCGGGGAGCTGTTTTTT.